The 20 T cell receptor beta chains in this list originate from one sample, sequenced in a study of T cells in Graves' hyperthyroidism and ophthalmopathy. TCR beta CDR3 sequences were amplified from RNA transcripts. HTBI primers were used for first-round RT-PCR of the TCR CDR3. TCRdb reprocessed the multiplex PCR reads with MiXCR, giving one entry per CDR3 protein. Found here are more than 300,000 distinct CDR3 sequences, under 20% of them singletons; the top ten hold over 35%. Sequenced input: blood. Source of these receptors: a man aged 18-30 years with Graves' ophthalmopathy.

This clonotype was seen many times. V is TRBV7-9 and J is TRBJ2-7, with a weak D call TRBD1 (6 bases). Germline values: CDR1 SEHNR, CDR2 FQNEAQ (reference sequence). V was clipped by 6 bases and J by 3 bases, with 18 bases between them. This CDR3 comprises 15 residues. CDR3 protein: CASSFGTPQVYEQYF. The CDR3 DNA reads TGTGCCAGCAGTTTCGGGACACCTCAGGTCTACGAGCAGTACTTC.

This clonotype was observed many times. The J gene is TRBJ1-4, the V gene TRBV6-5; D is unresolved. The V gene lost 2 bases and the J gene lost 4 bases, with 8 bases spanning the gap. Germline CDR1 MNHEY, CDR2 SVGAGI. CDR3 length equals 14 residues. DNA for the CDR3: TGTGCCAGCAGTTACGGGAGCTATAATGAAAAACTGTTTTTT. Its protein is CASSYGSYNEKLFF.

This clonotype was seen ten or more times. The chain combines TRBV6-1 with TRBJ2-7, with TRBD1 matching over 9 bases. This CDR3 region has 14 residues. V gave up 4 bases and J gave up 5 bases; unmatched junction bases: 6. The germline V gene encodes CDR1 MNHNS and CDR2 SASEGT. CDR3 bases: TGTGCCAGCAGTGCCTCCGGGACAGGGAACGAGCAGTACTTC. This sequence encodes CASSASGTGNEQYF.

The CDR3 spells CAISAMDSSGNTIYF. The CDR3 DNA sequence: TGTGCCATCAGTGCGATGGACAGCTCTGGAAACACCATATATTTT. This rearrangement joins TRBV10-3 to TRBJ1-3; tentative D call: TRBD1 (6 bases). The germline CDR1 and CDR2 sequences are ENHRY and SYGVKD. Trimming stripped 4 bases from V and 0 bases from J, with 10 bases between. The CDR3 contains 15 residues.

Turning to this clonotype: Sequence at one end of the junction differs from germline and may be a read error. V usage is TRBV5-5 and J usage is TRBJ2-1; TRBD2 matches 16 bases. Germline CDR1 is SGHKS and CDR2 is YYEKEE (reference sequence). The CDR3 consists of 17 residues. CDR3 sequence reads: CASSLTPGLAGGDEQFF. The DNA of the CDR3 is TGCGCCAGCAGCTTGACCCCGGGACTAGCGGGAGGGGATGAGCAGTTCTTC.

This clonotype was counted a single time. A much larger clone differs from this one at a single base, so this may be a read error. The chain uses TRBV7-9 and TRBJ2-1; D possibly corresponds to TRBD1 (7 bases). This CDR3 contains 13 residues. The germline V gene encodes CDR1 SEHNR and CDR2 FQNEAQ (reference sequence). CDR3 region: CVSAEGAYNEQFF. For the CDR3, the DNA is TGTGTCAGCGCGGAGGGGGCTTACAATGAGCAGTTCTTC.

This clonotype has ten or more counts. The gene calls are TRBV9 and TRBJ2-5, with D perhaps matching TRBD1 (7 bases). The CDR3 consists of 14 residues. V lost 0 bases, J lost 7 bases, and 13 bases lay in between. The V gene's germline CDR1 is SGDLS and CDR2 YYNGEE. CDR3 coding DNA: TGTGCCAGCAGCGTAGGGAGGGGGCGCAGGACCCAGTACTTC. This gives the protein CASSVGRGRRTQYF.

This clonotype was picked up one time. For the CDR3, the DNA is TGTGCCAGCTCACTCGGCCAGACCGATAGCAATCAGCCCCAGCATTTT. Its translation is CASSLGQTDSNQPQHF. The gene calls are TRBV18 and TRBJ1-5; D gene ambiguous. The length of the CDR3 is 16 residues. CDR1 KGHSH and CDR2 LQKENI come from the germline V gene. V lost 4 bases to trimming and J lost 0 bases, with 13 bases between them.

Many counts were recorded for this clonotype. Written as DNA, the CDR3 is TGTGCCAGCAGTTACTTGACAGGGATGGGCTATGGCTACACCTTC. This gives the protein CASSYLTGMGYGYTF. The chain links TRBV6-6 to TRBJ1-2, with 7 positions matching TRBD1. CDR1 MNHNY and CDR2 SVGAGI come from the germline V gene (reference sequence). CDR3 size: 15 residues. Trimming took 1 base from V and 4 from J; bases not matched to a gene: 6.

This clonotype was observed many times. The V and J genes are TRBV11-2 and TRBJ2-1, with D perhaps TRBD1 or TRBD2 (5 bases each). V was cut by 5 bases and J by 10 bases, with 6 bases left in between. Germline CDR1 reads SGHAT; CDR2 reads FQNNGV. The CDR3 consists of 10 residues. The CDR3 DNA reads TGTGCCAGCAGCGGGGACGAGCAGTTCTTC. Residues: CASSGDEQFF. The full variable domain, in which reference TRBV11-2 and TRBJ2-1 provide the parts outside the CDR3, is EAGVAQSPRYKIIEKRQSVAFWCNPISGHATLYWYQQILGQGPKLLIQFQNNGVVDDSQLPKDRFSAERLKGVDSTLKIQPAKLEDSAVYLCASSGDEQFFGPGTRLTVL.

V gene TRBV10-2 combines with J gene TRBJ1-3; D uncertain. Germline CDR1 reads WSHSY; CDR2 reads SAAADI. The CDR3 is 14 amino acids. V lost 2 bases and J 0 bases, leaving 5 bases between the germline ends. The CDR3 coding sequence is TGCGCCAGCAGTGAGGTCGGCTCTGGAAACACCATATATTTT. Translation: CASSEVGSGNTIYF.

This clonotype was detected ten times or more. V and J are TRBV12-3 or TRBV12-4 and TRBJ2-3; D is unclear. The CDR3 has 14 amino acids. V was trimmed by 7 bases and J by 2 bases, leaving 13 bases between them. CDR3 residues: CASKISSPTDTQYF. The CDR3 DNA is TGTGCCAGCAAGATTTCTAGTCCCACAGATACGCAGTATTTT.

In this sample, this clonotype turned up a few times. The V and J genes are TRBV7-6 and TRBJ2-2, with TRBD2 matching over 7 bases. J lost 2 bases, V lost 2 bases, and 5 bases had no gene match. This CDR3 contains 16 residues. Germline lookup yields CDR1 SGHVS and CDR2 FNYEAQ. The CDR3 region is CASSLPRGINTGELFF. CDR3 coding DNA: TGTGCCAGCAGCTTACCGCGGGGGATTAACACCGGGGAGCTGTTTTTT.

This clonotype was found a few times. As DNA, the CDR3 is TGCGCCAGCAGCTCCCGCACAGGGACGAACACTGAAGCTTTCTTT. Amino acid sequence: CASSSRTGTNTEAFF. The chain recombines TRBV4-1 with TRBJ1-1, with TRBD1 as a possible D gene (6 bases). There are 15 residues in the CDR3. V was clipped by 5 bases and J by 1 base, with 14 bases between them. The germline CDR1 and CDR2 sequences are MGHRA and YSYEKL.

On this clonotype: One base away lies a much larger clone, so this may be a sequencing read error. The chain is built from TRBV11-1 and TRBJ2-3; possible D gene TRBD2, 7 bases. Trimming left V 4 bases short and J 6 bases short, with 20 bases between. CDR1 and CDR2 (germline): SGHAT, FQDESV (reference sequence). The CDR3 covers 16 residues. In nucleotides, the CDR3 is TGTGCCAGCAGCTCACGACGGTCAGGGGAGGGGGATACGCAGTATTTT. Its translation: CASSSRRSGEGDTQYF.

This clonotype was seen ten or more times. The chain recombines TRBV9 with TRBJ2-3; 10 nucleotides agree with TRBD2. Germline CDR1 reads SGDLS; CDR2 reads YYNGEE. The CDR3 consists of 16 residues. V lost 3 bases and J lost 0; bases outside the gene matches: 4. The CDR3 loop is CASSAPSGGSTDTQYF. The DNA of the CDR3 is TGTGCCAGCAGCGCTCCTAGCGGGGGTAGCACAGATACGCAGTATTTT.

This chain links TRBV19 with TRBJ1-5; D is ambiguous. CDR3 length: 13 residues. Looked up from germline, CDR1 is LNHDA and CDR2 is SQIVND (reference sequence). V gave up 6 bases and J gave up 4 bases, with 10 bases separating them. The CDR3 here is CASRFQENQPQHF. CDR3 in DNA: TGTGCCAGTAGATTTCAGGAAAATCAGCCCCAGCATTTT.

This clonotype was seen a few times. This chain uses TRBV3-1 with TRBJ2-7; D call uncertain. The CDR3 sequence is 15 residues long. Per the germline V gene, CDR1 is LGHDT and CDR2 is YNNKEL (reference sequence). V shed 0 bases and J shed 0 bases, with 9 bases lying between them. CDR3: CASSQDQLSSYEQYF. The DNA for the CDR3 is TGTGCCAGCAGCCAAGATCAGCTGAGCTCCTACGAGCAGTACTTC.

The chain combines TRBV9 with TRBJ1-2; D remains ambiguous. The CDR3 has 15 residues. The germline V and J ends were trimmed by 3 bases and 4 bases, with 16 bases remaining between them. Germline lookup yields CDR1 SGDLS and CDR2 YYNGEE. The CDR3 here is CASSAEASPGYGYTF. The CDR3, as DNA: TGTGCCAGCAGCGCCGAGGCCTCACCGGGCTATGGCTACACCTTC.

This clonotype was seen a handful of times. This chain connects TRBV6-1 to TRBJ2-1; 10 bases agree with TRBD1. There are 16 residues in the CDR3. J gave up 6 bases and V 4 bases, and 9 bases lay outside the gene matches. CDR1 is MNHNS and CDR2 is SASEGT in the germline V gene. CDR3 bases: TGTGCCAGCAGTGTCCTAAGGACAGGGGGAGGCAATGAGCAGTTCTTC. Translating it yields CASSVLRTGGGNEQFF.